Listed below are T cell receptor beta chains from one sample, sequenced in a study of T cell responses to AZD1222 COVID-19 vaccine. TCRdb's table, derived via immunoSEQ multiplex PCR, lists solely in-frame clones and lacks some. The table shows about 140,000 clones, with around 93% occurring only once. The sequencing used peripheral blood, collected on day 0 of AZD1222 vaccination. Source of these receptors: an adult in good health. CDR3s include the opening cysteine and the closing phenylalanine or tryptophan. D genes are given only for firm matches. Clone size, where shown, is once, few, many, or a class for clones that have expanded.

clone_size: NA
j_call: TRBJ2-1
v_call: TRBV4-2
d_call: NA
cdr3_aa: CASSQAESYNEQFF
cdr3_nt: TGTGCCAGCAGCCAAGCTGAGTCTTACAATGAGCAGTTCTTC

clone_size: NA
j_call: TRBJ1-1
v_call: TRBV6-2/TRBV6-3
d_call: NA
cdr3_aa: CASSYLRGMNTEAFF
cdr3_nt: TGTGCCAGCAGTTACCTTCGAGGGATGAACACTGAAGCTTTCTTT

clone_size: NA
j_call: TRBJ1-1
v_call: TRBV7-9
d_call: NA
cdr3_aa: CASKWGDAEAFF
cdr3_nt: TGTGCCAGCAAATGGGGGGACGCTGAAGCTTTCTTT

clone_size: NA
j_call: TRBJ2-7
v_call: TRBV7-8
d_call: NA
cdr3_aa: CASSLGRPPSYEQYF
cdr3_nt: TGTGCCAGCAGCTTAGGGCGGCCTCCCTCCTACGAGCAGTACTTC

clone_size: few
j_call: TRBJ2-7
v_call: TRBV5-5
d_call: NA
cdr3_aa: CASSSPGTSYEQYF
cdr3_nt: TGTGCCAGCAGCTCCCCCGGGACAAGCTACGAGCAGTACTTC

clone_size: NA
j_call: TRBJ1-5
v_call: TRBV12-3/TRBV12-4
d_call: NA
cdr3_aa: CASSARGRQPQHF
cdr3_nt: TGTGCCAGCAGCGCGCGGGGACGCCAGCCCCAGCATTTT

clone_size: NA
j_call: TRBJ2-2
v_call: TRBV20-1
d_call: NA
cdr3_aa: CSASRANTGELFF
cdr3_nt: TGCAGTGCTAGTAGGGCGAACACCGGGGAGCTGTTTTTT

clone_size: NA
j_call: TRBJ1-2
v_call: TRBV30
d_call: NA
cdr3_aa: CAWVGGPGYGYTF
cdr3_nt: TGTGCCTGGGTGGGGGGCCCCGGCTATGGCTACACCTTC

clone_size: once
j_call: TRBJ1-6
v_call: TRBV6-5
d_call: TRBD1
cdr3_aa: CASSSNRDRRNSPLHF
cdr3_nt: TGTGCCAGCAGTTCGAATCGGGACAGGCGGAATTCACCCCTCCACTTT

clone_size: NA
j_call: TRBJ1-1
v_call: TRBV7-9
d_call: TRBD1
cdr3_aa: CASSLDRAGTEAFF
cdr3_nt: TGTGCCAGCAGCCTTGACAGGGCTGGGACTGAAGCTTTCTTT

clone_size: once
j_call: TRBJ2-1
v_call: TRBV18
d_call: TRBD2
cdr3_aa: CASSPPRLAGYNEQFF
cdr3_nt: TGTGCCAGCTCACCACCAAGGCTAGCGGGGTACAATGAGCAGTTCTTC

clone_size: NA
j_call: TRBJ1-4
v_call: TRBV4-3
d_call: TRBD1
cdr3_aa: CASSPLGQGEKLFF
cdr3_nt: TGCGCCAGCAGCCCCCTGGGACAGGGTGAAAAACTGTTTTTT

clone_size: NA
j_call: TRBJ2-7
v_call: TRBV5-4
d_call: NA
cdr3_aa: CASSRDTDHSYEQYF
cdr3_nt: TGTGCCAGCAGCCGGGACACGGATCATTCCTACGAGCAGTACTTC

clone_size: NA
j_call: TRBJ2-4
v_call: TRBV5-6
d_call: TRBD2
cdr3_aa: CASSFRPAGVAKNIQYF
cdr3_nt: TGTGCCAGCAGCTTCCGGCCAGCGGGAGTTGCCAAAAACATTCAGTACTTC

clone_size: NA
j_call: TRBJ1-2
v_call: TRBV6-2/TRBV6-3
d_call: TRBD1
cdr3_aa: CASSYSRGTANYGYTF
cdr3_nt: TGTGCCAGCAGTTACTCGAGGGGGACAGCTAACTATGGCTACACCTTC

clone_size: NA
j_call: TRBJ2-1
v_call: TRBV29-1
d_call: NA
cdr3_aa: CSGTGTQRLYGEQFF
cdr3_nt: TGCAGCGGGACGGGGACACAGAGGTTATACGGTGAGCAGTTCTTC

clone_size: NA
j_call: TRBJ1-2
v_call: TRBV28
d_call: NA
cdr3_aa: CASSTPTGSYTF
cdr3_nt: TGTGCCAGCAGTACCCCCACAGGGTCCTACACCTTC

clone_size: NA
j_call: TRBJ1-2
v_call: TRBV10-3
d_call: NA
cdr3_aa: CAISEAGPYYGYTF
cdr3_nt: TGTGCCATCAGTGAGGCAGGGCCGTACTATGGCTACACCTTC

clone_size: NA
j_call: TRBJ1-3
v_call: TRBV3-1/TRBV3-2
d_call: NA
cdr3_aa: CASSQGNTIYF
cdr3_nt: TGTGCCAGCAGCCAAGGGAACACCATATATTTT

clone_size: NA
j_call: TRBJ2-3
v_call: TRBV2
d_call: TRBD2
cdr3_aa: CASRSSGLGNTQYF
cdr3_nt: TGTGCCAGCAGGTCTAGCGGTCTAGGAAATACGCAGTATTTT

clone_size: NA
j_call: TRBJ2-7
v_call: TRBV25-1
d_call: NA
cdr3_aa: CASSENSLGGYEQYF
cdr3_nt: TGTGCCAGCAGTGAGAACTCTTTGGGGGGCTACGAGCAGTACTTC

clone_size: NA
j_call: TRBJ2-2
v_call: TRBV28
d_call: NA
cdr3_aa: CASHRGMNTGELFF
cdr3_nt: TGTGCCAGCCATCGGGGTATGAACACCGGGGAGCTGTTTTTT

clone_size: NA
j_call: TRBJ1-2
v_call: TRBV12-3/TRBV12-4
d_call: NA
cdr3_aa: CASSHERGYTF
cdr3_nt: TGTGCCAGCAGTCATGAGAGGGGCTACACCTTC

clone_size: NA
j_call: TRBJ2-7
v_call: TRBV19
d_call: TRBD1
cdr3_aa: CASSIGQGYYEQYF
cdr3_nt: TGTGCCAGTAGTATCGGACAGGGTTACTACGAGCAGTACTTC

clone_size: NA
j_call: TRBJ2-1
v_call: TRBV14
d_call: TRBD2
cdr3_aa: CASSQGPTARTSFYNEQFF
cdr3_nt: TGTGCCAGCAGCCAAGGTCCTACTGCTCGGACTAGCTTTTACAATGAGCAGTTCTTC

clone_size: NA
j_call: TRBJ1-1
v_call: TRBV7-7
d_call: NA
cdr3_aa: CASSWDGASSGDTEAFF
cdr3_nt: TGTGCTAGCTCGTGGGACGGGGCCTCATCCGGGGACACTGAAGCTTTCTTT

clone_size: NA
j_call: TRBJ2-7
v_call: TRBV5-6
d_call: TRBD2
cdr3_aa: CASSDPGSGRHYEQYF
cdr3_nt: TGTGCCAGCAGCGACCCAGGGAGCGGGAGGCACTACGAGCAGTACTTC

clone_size: NA
j_call: TRBJ1-2
v_call: TRBV10-3
d_call: NA
cdr3_aa: CAISESTVTYDYGYTF
cdr3_nt: TGTGCCATCAGTGAGTCTACGGTGACATATGACTATGGCTACACCTTC

clone_size: NA
j_call: TRBJ2-7
v_call: TRBV25-1
d_call: NA
cdr3_aa: CASSDPSSYPYEQYF
cdr3_nt: TGTGCCAGCAGTGACCCCTCCAGCTACCCCTACGAGCAGTACTTC

clone_size: NA
j_call: TRBJ2-3
v_call: TRBV7-9
d_call: TRBD2
cdr3_aa: CASSLFPSGSSTDTQYF
cdr3_nt: TGTGCCAGCAGCTTATTTCCTAGCGGGAGCTCAACAGATACGCAGTATTTT

clone_size: NA
j_call: TRBJ1-6
v_call: TRBV4-2
d_call: NA
cdr3_aa: CASSQDAQKSYNSPLHF
cdr3_nt: TGTGCCAGCAGCCAAGATGCCCAGAAGTCCTATAATTCACCCCTCCACTTT

clone_size: NA
j_call: TRBJ1-1
v_call: TRBV28
d_call: NA
cdr3_aa: CASSFLWEAFF
cdr3_nt: TGTGCCAGCAGCTTCCTATGGGAGGCTTTCTTT

clone_size: NA
j_call: TRBJ2-3
v_call: TRBV5-8
d_call: NA
cdr3_aa: CARPRNRLASDTQYF
cdr3_nt: TGTGCCAGACCCCGGAACAGGCTAGCGAGCGATACGCAGTATTTT

clone_size: NA
j_call: TRBJ2-7
v_call: TRBV11-2
d_call: TRBD2
cdr3_aa: CASSLGPGGSPREQYF
cdr3_nt: TGTGCCAGCAGCTTAGGTCCGGGAGGGTCCCCCAGGGAGCAGTACTTC

clone_size: NA
j_call: TRBJ1-1
v_call: TRBV18
d_call: NA
cdr3_aa: CASSPQGYTEAFF
cdr3_nt: TGTGCCAGCTCACCACAGGGGTACACTGAAGCTTTCTTT

clone_size: NA
j_call: TRBJ1-2
v_call: TRBV5-1
d_call: TRBD1
cdr3_aa: CASSSDRVEGYTF
cdr3_nt: TGCGCCAGCAGCTCCGACAGGGTAGAAGGCTACACCTTC

clone_size: NA
j_call: TRBJ1-1
v_call: TRBV12-3/TRBV12-4
d_call: NA
cdr3_aa: CASTPRRPTEAFF
cdr3_nt: TGTGCCAGCACGCCCCGGAGGCCCACTGAAGCTTTCTTT

clone_size: NA
j_call: TRBJ1-5
v_call: TRBV3-1/TRBV3-2
d_call: NA
cdr3_aa: CASSLAFSNQPQHF
cdr3_nt: TGTGCCAGCAGCCTCGCATTTAGCAATCAGCCCCAGCATTTT

clone_size: NA
j_call: TRBJ1-1
v_call: TRBV10-2
d_call: NA
cdr3_aa: CASRTILTKNTEAFF
cdr3_nt: TGCGCCAGCAGAACTATTTTGACGAAGAACACTGAAGCTTTCTTT

clone_size: NA
j_call: TRBJ1-5
v_call: TRBV6-2/TRBV6-3
d_call: NA
cdr3_aa: CASSIRGFHQPQHF
cdr3_nt: TGTGCCAGCAGTATACGTGGATTTCATCAGCCCCAGCATTTT

clone_size: NA
j_call: TRBJ1-2
v_call: TRBV27
d_call: NA
cdr3_aa: CASSSGGIQILYGGYTF
cdr3_nt: TGTGCCAGCAGTTCTGGCGGTATACAGATCTTATATGGTGGCTACACCTTC

clone_size: NA
j_call: TRBJ2-7
v_call: TRBV29-1
d_call: NA
cdr3_aa: CSVRLATSYEQYF
cdr3_nt: TGCAGCGTCCGTTTAGCAACGTCCTACGAGCAGTACTTC

clone_size: NA
j_call: TRBJ1-6
v_call: TRBV5-1
d_call: NA
cdr3_aa: CASSSTWDGNSPLHF
cdr3_nt: TGCGCCAGCAGCTCAACATGGGACGGTAATTCACCCCTCCACTTT

clone_size: NA
j_call: TRBJ2-7
v_call: TRBV5-1
d_call: TRBD2
cdr3_aa: CASRSVSGGPKSEQYF
cdr3_nt: TGCGCCAGCAGATCTGTGTCGGGAGGACCTAAGTCCGAGCAGTACTTC

clone_size: NA
j_call: TRBJ2-1
v_call: TRBV7-3
d_call: NA
cdr3_aa: CASSSNPAGYTYNEQFF
cdr3_nt: TGTGCCAGCAGCTCCAATCCAGCGGGTTATACATACAATGAGCAGTTCTTC

clone_size: NA
j_call: TRBJ1-1
v_call: TRBV6-5
d_call: NA
cdr3_aa: CASRDGVGNTEAFF
cdr3_nt: TGTGCCAGCAGAGATGGCGTGGGGAACACTGAAGCTTTCTTT

clone_size: NA
j_call: TRBJ1-2
v_call: TRBV7-9
d_call: NA
cdr3_aa: CASTRPGNYGYTF
cdr3_nt: TGTGCCAGCACCCGTCCAGGGAACTATGGCTACACCTTC

clone_size: NA
j_call: TRBJ2-7
v_call: TRBV15
d_call: TRBD2
cdr3_aa: CATSRDRLAGMDEQYF
cdr3_nt: TGTGCCACCAGCAGAGATAGGCTAGCGGGAATGGACGAGCAGTACTTC

clone_size: NA
j_call: TRBJ2-7
v_call: TRBV29-1
d_call: NA
cdr3_aa: CSATTGLSGEQYF
cdr3_nt: TGCAGCGCCACCACCGGGCTGTCCGGCGAGCAGTACTTC

clone_size: NA
j_call: TRBJ1-2
v_call: TRBV5-1
d_call: NA
cdr3_aa: CASSKNQGLDGYTF
cdr3_nt: TGCGCCAGCAGCAAAAATCAGGGGTTGGATGGCTACACCTTC

clone_size: NA
j_call: TRBJ1-5
v_call: TRBV2
d_call: TRBD1
cdr3_aa: CASRYRGGNQPQHF
cdr3_nt: TGTGCCAGCAGATACAGGGGGGGCAATCAGCCCCAGCATTTT

clone_size: NA
j_call: TRBJ1-2
v_call: TRBV7-9
d_call: TRBD1
cdr3_aa: CASSSGGSGYTF
cdr3_nt: TGTGCCAGCAGCTCAGGGGGTAGTGGCTACACCTTC

clone_size: NA
j_call: TRBJ1-2
v_call: TRBV3-1/TRBV3-2
d_call: NA
cdr3_aa: CASAVKQGGYTF
cdr3_nt: TGTGCCAGCGCGGTCAAACAGGGTGGCTACACCTTC

clone_size: NA
j_call: TRBJ2-2
v_call: TRBV29-1
d_call: NA
cdr3_aa: CSVKGNLHTGELFF
cdr3_nt: TGCAGCGTGAAAGGGAACCTTCACACCGGGGAGCTGTTTTTT

clone_size: NA
j_call: TRBJ1-5
v_call: TRBV6-2/TRBV6-3
d_call: TRBD1
cdr3_aa: CASSSRKGAASNQPQHF
cdr3_nt: TGTGCCAGCAGTTCCCGGAAGGGGGCGGCGAGCAATCAGCCCCAGCATTTT

clone_size: NA
j_call: TRBJ1-5
v_call: TRBV2
d_call: NA
cdr3_aa: CASSLQGSQPQHF
cdr3_nt: TGTGCCAGCAGCCTACAGGGAAGCCAGCCCCAGCATTTT

clone_size: NA
j_call: TRBJ2-1
v_call: TRBV19
d_call: NA
cdr3_aa: CASSLSNWGNEQFF
cdr3_nt: TGTGCCAGTAGTCTTTCTAACTGGGGCAATGAGCAGTTCTTC

clone_size: NA
j_call: TRBJ1-6
v_call: TRBV5-8
d_call: NA
cdr3_aa: CASSLEGRGGSSPLHF
cdr3_nt: TGTGCCAGCAGCTTGGAAGGCCGGGGCGGGTCTTCACCCCTCCACTTT

clone_size: NA
j_call: TRBJ2-3
v_call: TRBV7-2
d_call: TRBD2
cdr3_aa: CASSPLAGVVDTQYF
cdr3_nt: TGTGCCAGCAGCCCTTTAGCGGGAGTAGTCGATACGCAGTATTTT

clone_size: NA
j_call: TRBJ1-2
v_call: TRBV27
d_call: NA
cdr3_aa: CASTRGGVPGGYTF
cdr3_nt: TGTGCCAGCACCCGGGGGGGAGTCCCTGGCGGCTACACCTTC